This T cell receptor (beta chain) was sequenced during a study of siplizumab effects on memory and regulatory T cells. Study-level points and caveats: For mappable alloreactive CD4+ clones, the mean Treg-derived fraction was 68.8% with siplizumab and roughly 26% in controls. Fewer alloreactive sequences mapped to unstimulated CD4+ memory cells under siplizumab.

In regard to this clone: What it binds is unknown.

Germline V gene sequence: CDR1 LNHDA, CDR2 SQIVND (reference sequence). CDR3 length: 16 amino acids. V lost 5 bases, J lost 2 bases, and 17 bases lay in between. Produced via immunoSEQ multiplex PCR; TCRdb's table is partial and in-frame only. The sample shows roughly 92,000 clones, 85% to 95% of them seen only once. The chain has TRBV19 and TRBJ2-3, with D tentatively TRBD2 (6 bases). Sequenced input: non-Treg CD4+ T cells sorted from blood. This TCR was recovered from a human donor in good health. CDR3 DNA sequence: TGTGCCAGTAGTCCCAGCCCACTAGCCCTCACAGATACGCAGTATTTT. It specifies CASSPSPLALTDTQYF.